This TCR beta chain is drawn from a study of identical twins. Overall study results and limits: Beta clonotypes that were abundant in cord blood contained fewer insertions, a pattern absent from memory repertoires. Cross-sectional statistical analysis, not tracking of the same donors, underpinned the conclusions. Twins' excess sharing was less marked for out-of-frame beta sequences.

Among all donors, each was a healthy Caucasian. This clonotype was counted between two and nine times. Its target is not known. V lost 6 bases, J lost 4 bases, and 7 bases stayed unmatched. Germline V lookup: CDR1 SEHNR, CDR2 FQNEAQ (reference sequence). CDR3 length: 14 residues. One entry per CDR3 protein, called by TCRdb with MiXCR from the 5' RACE reads. Counted here are 450,000 to 650,000 distinct CDR3 sequences, roughly 15% occurring once; the ten biggest clones make up less than 0.5%. The sample was also reused in another study, on yellow fever vaccine responses in identical twins.

This receptor was obtained from a woman between 18 and 29 years old in good health. Input material: CD4+ T cells sorted from blood. The gene calls are TRBV7-9 and TRBJ2-5; 8 positions match TRBD2. The CDR3 loop is CASRSHAGGETQYF. The DNA for the CDR3 is TGTGCCAGCAGATCCCATGCGGGAGGAGAGACCCAGTACTTC.